Listed below are T cell receptor beta chains from one sample, sequenced in a study of T cell repertoires in cytomegalovirus infection. TCRdb reanalysed the reads using MiXCR and keeps one entry per CDR3 protein. The sample lists roughly 920,000 distinct CDR3 sequences, around 30% occurring once. These receptors' targets are unknown. The starting material was cultured CD8+ T cells from PBMCs, obtained from culture after CMV antigen stimulation. These receptors were taken from a human donor in good health (CMV status not recorded). Some clones in this sample may be carry-over from other donors' samples. The CDR3 runs from the conserved cysteine through the conserved F or W. A D gene is named only where the DNA matches it firmly. Size values are once, few and many counts, or a class for expanded clones, and some rows have none.

d_call	clone_size	v_call	cdr3_length	j_call	cdr3_nt	cdr3_aa
TRBD2	-	TRBV29-1	15	TRBJ2-3	TGCAGCGTTGAAGGCGCGGGGGAAATCACAGATACGCAGTATTTT	CSVEGAGEITDTQYF
TRBD2	-	TRBV9	16	TRBJ2-3	TGTGCCAGCAGCGCTCCGGGGGGGGCGAGCACAGATACGCAGTATTTT	CASSAPGGASTDTQYF
-	-	TRBV6-2/TRBV6-3	11	TRBJ1-1	TGTGCCACCACAGGGCCGCTTGAAGCTTTCTTT	CATTGPLEAFF
TRBD1	-	TRBV6-5	15	TRBJ2-3	TGTGCCAGCAAATCGACAGGGCCCGAGGCAGATACGCAGTATTTT	CASKSTGPEADTQYF
-	many	TRBV6-1	15	TRBJ1-5	TGTGCCAGCAGCCAGACACCAGATAGCAATCAGCCCCAGCATTTT	CASSQTPDSNQPQHF
-	-	TRBV28	16	TRBJ1-4	TGTGCCAGCAGTTTACTGGGGCCGCCGAGGAGTGAAAAACTGTTTTTT	CASSLLGPPRSEKLFF
-	-	TRBV27	11	TRBJ2-5	TGTGCCACCTGGGGAAAAGAGACCCAGTACTTC	CATWGKETQYF
TRBD1	many	TRBV7-8	14	TRBJ1-2	TGTGCCAGCAGCTTCCTCGGACAGGGGGCTGGCTACACCTTC	CASSFLGQGAGYTF
-	few	TRBV28	17	TRBJ1-6	TGTGCCAGCAGTTTATCTGTCCTCAGCTCCTATAATTCACCCCTCCACTTT	CASSLSVLSSYNSPLHF
-	many	TRBV7-2	14	TRBJ2-1	TGTGCCAGCAGCGGAACCGACACCTACAATGAGCAGTTCTTC	CASSGTDTYNEQFF
-	-	TRBV10-3	16	TRBJ2-2	TGTGCCATCAGTGAGTCGATCGGGGGTGACACCGGGGAGCTGTTTTTT	CAISESIGGDTGELFF
-	-	TRBV19	13	TRBJ2-7	TGTGCCAGTAGTATACAAACCTACTACGAGCAGTACTTC	CASSIQTYYEQYF
-	-	TRBV29-1	13	TRBJ2-1	TGCAGCGTTGTGAGGGCGCGATACAATGAGCAGTTCTTC	CSVVRARYNEQFF
-	many	TRBV7-8	18	TRBJ1-1	TGTGCCAGCAGCTTATACTCTTCGATTTTGTCGATGAACACTGAAGCTTTCTTT	CASSLYSSILSMNTEAFF
TRBD1	few	TRBV7-8	16	TRBJ1-1	TGTGCCAGCAGCATACGGGACAGTGCAATGAACACTGAAGCTTTCTTT	CASSIRDSAMNTEAFF
-	-	TRBV24-1	14	TRBJ1-2	TGTGCCACCAGCGATGCGGTTACTAACTATGGCTACACCTTC	CATSDAVTNYGYTF
-	few	TRBV7-9	17	TRBJ2-6	TGTGCCAGCAGCTCAAACGGCAGGGTCTCTGGGGCCAACGTCCTGACTTTC	CASSSNGRVSGANVLTF
TRBD1	many	TRBV7-6	19	TRBJ2-2	TGTGCCAGCAGCCGTACGGTGGGACAGGGCTTTCCGAACACCGGGGAGCTGTTTTTT	CASSRTVGQGFPNTGELFF
-	-	TRBV12-3/TRBV12-4	16	TRBJ1-6	TGTGCCAGCAGTTTAAGATCCCCCGATCTGGGTTCACCCCTCCACTTT	CASSLRSPDLGSPLHF
TRBD2	-	TRBV19	14	TRBJ2-1	TGTGCCAGTATCTTTAGCGGGGGGGCGTATGAGCAGTTCTTC	CASIFSGGAYEQFF
TRBD2	few	TRBV27	16	TRBJ2-2	TGTGCCAGCACCCATAAGGGGCCCGGGGGGGCCGGGGAGCTGTTTTTT	CASTHKGPGGAGELFF
-	few	TRBV4-2	13	TRBJ1-1	TGTGCCAGCAGCCAAGGGGGCTTGGGTGAAGCTTTCTTT	CASSQGGLGEAFF
TRBD1	-	TRBV19	14	TRBJ1-1	TGTGCCACCTGGACAGGGGGTGGGAACACTGAAGCTTTCTTT	CATWTGGGNTEAFF
-	-	TRBV12-3/TRBV12-4	13	TRBJ2-7	TGTGCCAGCAGTTTGGGAATGAGCTACGAGCAGTACTTC	CASSLGMSYEQYF
TRBD1	many	TRBV6-1	15	TRBJ2-2	TGTGCCAGCAGTACTGGACAGGGGGTTCCTGGGGAGCTGTTTTTT	CASSTGQGVPGELFF
-	-	TRBV4-1	19	TRBJ2-6	TGCGCCAGCAGCCAAGATCCAGGGGCCTTGCTCTCTGGGGCCAACGTCCTGACTTTC	CASSQDPGALLSGANVLTF
-	-	TRBV5-4	13	TRBJ1-1	TGTGCCAGCAGCTCAGTCATGAACACTGAAGCTATCTTT	CASSSVMNTEAIF
-	few	TRBV27	15	TRBJ2-3	TGTGCCAGCAGTATTAGACATAGGGTGGTAGATACGCAGTATTTT	CASSIRHRVVDTQYF
-	many	TRBV7-8	15	TRBJ2-2	TGTGCCAGCAGCTTATACGGGGCGAACACCGGGGAGCTGTTTTTT	CASSLYGANTGELFF
-	-	TRBV15	15	TRBJ2-1	TGTGCCACCCGTGAACCGGGTTCTTCATACAATGAGCAGTTCTTC	CATREPGSSYNEQFF
-	few	TRBV7-6	15	TRBJ2-1	TGTGCCAGCAGTCCCGGGACCGACCTAAATAATGAGCAGTTCTTC	CASSPGTDLNNEQFF
-	few	TRBV4-1	16	TRBJ1-5	TGCGCCAGCAGCCCGAACGCCAGGGGTGGCAATCAGCCCCAGCATTTT	CASSPNARGGNQPQHF
-	-	TRBV2	14	TRBJ1-1	TGTGCCAGCACTGAGGGGGGGGGGAACACTGAAGCTTTCTTT	CASTEGGGNTEAFF
TRBD2	-	TRBV7-9	15	TRBJ2-3	TGTGCCAGCAGCTTCGGGACTACGAGCACAGATACGCAGTATTTT	CASSFGTTSTDTQYF
-	-	TRBV29-1	15	TRBJ2-5	TGCAGCGTTCTACCCGGGACACAGTACCAAGAGACCCAGTACTTC	CSVLPGTQYQETQYF
-	few	TRBV10-3	14	TRBJ1-1	TGTGCCATCAGCGACGGAGACTTGAACACTGAAGCTTTCTTT	CAISDGDLNTEAFF
-	-	TRBV3-1	13	TRBJ2-1	TGTGCCAGCAGCCAAGTGGGCCCACGGGAGCAGTTCTTC	CASSQVGPREQFF
-	-	TRBV5-5	14	TRBJ2-7	TGTGCCAGCAGCTTGGAGGAGGGGTTTTACGAGCAGTACTTC	CASSLEEGFYEQYF
-	few	TRBV4-1	16	TRBJ2-5	TGCGCCAGCAGCCAAGGGTCAGACACAGGCCAAGAGACCCAGTACTTC	CASSQGSDTGQETQYF
-	-	TRBV25-1	15	TRBJ1-6	TGTGCCAGCAGCCCAGCAACTAACTATAATTCACCCCTCCACTTT	CASSPATNYNSPLHF
TRBD2	-	TRBV28	16	TRBJ2-5	TGTGCCAGCAGTTTATATCTTGGCGGGGGGAAAGAGACCCAGTACTTC	CASSLYLGGGKETQYF
TRBD2	-	TRBV6-5	16	TRBJ2-3	TGTGCCAGCACCAAAGGCCTAGCGGGGGGAACAGATACGCAGTATTTT	CASTKGLAGGTDTQYF